This TCR beta chain was captured in a study of blood T cell repertoires in COVID-19. This clone was found many times. Profiling relied on immunoSEQ multiplex PCR, and the TCRdb table lists in-frame clones only, not all of them. Among fewer than 200,000 clones listed, 75% to 90% were seen once. There are 13 residues in the CDR3. The V end lost 4 bases, the J end lost 1 base, and 7 bases lay between the germline ends. CDR1 and CDR2 from the germline V gene are LGHDT and YNNKEL (reference sequence). The rearrangement links TRBV3-1 (or the pseudogene TRBV3-2) to TRBJ1-2; D call uncertain. This TCR was sampled from a man in his 60s with acute or convalescent COVID-19. The sample consisted of peripheral blood. The CDR3, as DNA: TGTGCCAGCAGCCTCCGAGTTAACTATGGCTACACCTTC. Translating gives CASSLRVNYGYTF.